This T cell receptor (beta chain) originates from a study of cytomegalovirus exposure and HLA in healthy donors. General observations from the study: According to the study, some 160 TCR beta chains were cytomegalovirus-associated.

Regarding this clone: Its antigen is not identified.

This CDR3 is 22 amino acids long. The V gene's germline CDR1 is SGHTA and CDR2 FQGTGA. V lost 1 base, J lost 3 bases, and 31 bases lay in between. TCRdb keeps only in-frame clones here, not all; method: immunoSEQ multiplex PCR. The sample has some 350,000 clones; roughly 87% are singletons. The gene calls are TRBV7-3 and TRBJ1-5; no firm D call. The sequencing input was PBMCs. This TCR was sampled from a young woman in good health and CMV-seropositive. The CDR3 region has the DNA TGTGCCAGCAGCTTAAAAGTTAGGTGGAGGGTTTACTTATACTACGTCAATCAGCCCCAGCATTTT. Protein: CASSLKVRWRVYLYYVNQPQHF.